This T cell receptor (beta chain) was profiled in a study of blood T cells in healthy people across ages. Findings and limits, study-wide: A greater number of naive CD4+ cells and higher diversity distinguished long-lived donors from aged donors. Strong correlation was found linking TCR beta diversity to naive T cell percentage. Age brought a roughly linear fall in TCR beta diversity measured per million T cells.

The CDR3 has 17 amino acids. V was trimmed by 1 base and J by 5 bases, leaving 15 bases between them. Germline loops: CDR1 MDHEN, CDR2 SYDVKM. Next came a second PCR, run for about 7 to 12 cycles, which used a sample-barcoded 5' primer along with a J-beta primer mix. TCRdb recomputed calls from the 5' RACE reads with MiXCR, one row per CDR3 protein. The sample holds 800,000 to 950,000 distinct CDR3 sequences; roughly 29% are singletons and the top ten take 9.5% to 13%. Details on this clonotype: Its antigen is still unknown.

This sample was shared with a second study, whose subject was T cells of mothers and their children. Per that paper: Donation was provided by three healthy Caucasian mothers along with their six children.

The TCR sequence derives from a woman between 35 and 50 years old in good health. The V call is TRBV28, the J call TRBJ1-6; possibly TRBD1 for D (5 bases). Sequenced material: blood. CDR3 protein: CASSLLSSGNHNSPLHF. The CDR3 DNA follows: TGTGCCAGCAGTTTATTATCTTCAGGGAACCATAATTCACCCCTCCACTTT.